These 28 T cell receptor beta chains came from one sample sequenced in a study of CD8+CD57+ T cells in acquired aplastic anemia. Previously, flow cytometry had revealed CD8+CD57+ cell expansion in the patients chosen for sequencing. Using genomic DNA as the template, TCR beta VDJ and CDR3 profiling was carried out. Each CDR3 protein is one row after TCRdb ran MiXCR on the reads. The sample lists around 210,000 distinct CDR3 sequences; 65% were seen once. What was sequenced was sorted CD4+, CD8+, or CD8+CD57+ T cells (not recorded which) from PBMCs. The source is a human donor with aplastic anemia.

The rearrangement joins TRBV7-9 to TRBJ2-1; 7 bases fit TRBD2. V shed 3 bases and J 8 bases; nucleotides not matched to a gene: 10. The CDR3 has 15 amino acids. Germline V gene sequence: CDR1 SEHNR, CDR2 FQNEAQ (reference sequence). CDR3 sequence: CASSLLAAPGYEQFF. The CDR3 nucleotides read TGTGCCAGCAGCTTGCTAGCGGCCCCCGGCTATGAGCAGTTCTTC.

The chain is built from TRBV20-1 and TRBJ2-7; D gene ambiguous. The better agreement between TRBJ2-1 and the DNA end casts doubt on the J call. This CDR3 is built from 15 residues. Germline CDR1 and CDR2: DFQATT and SNEGSKA (reference sequence). This CDR3 is CSAAHTYRSYNEQFF. The CDR3 DNA follows: TGCAGTGCTGCGCACACTTACCGTTCCTACAATGAGCAGTTCTTC.

This clonotype was found a few times. The chain combines TRBV7-9 with TRBJ2-7; D gene ambiguous. From germline, CDR1 is SEHNR and CDR2 FQNEAQ (reference sequence). Trimming took 5 bases from V and 2 from J, leaving 4 bases between them. The CDR3 loop spans 11 amino acids. In DNA form, the CDR3 reads TGTGCCAGCAGCGTAACCTACGAGCAGTACTTC. Its protein product is CASSVTYEQYF.

The V and J genes are TRBV29-1 and TRBJ2-1; 8 bases agree with TRBD1. Germline V gene lookup returns CDR1 SQVTM and CDR2 ANQGSEA. This CDR3 is 14 amino acids long. Unmatched junction bases numbered 4, after V lost 4 bases and J lost 2 bases. The CDR3, as DNA: TGCAGCGTTGCGGCAGGGGGCACCTACAATGAGCAGTTCTTC. Residues: CSVAAGGTYNEQFF.

This chain connects TRBV24-1 to TRBJ1-2; D is possibly TRBD1 (5 bases). Between the trimmed V and J ends, which lost 3 bases and 4 bases, there was a span of 8 bases. Germline CDR1 KGHDR, CDR2 SFDVKD. The CDR3 is 13 residues long. This chain's CDR3 is CATSDKTAYGYTF. The CDR3 coding sequence is TGTGCCACCAGTGATAAGACAGCCTATGGCTACACCTTC.

The rearrangement joins TRBV24-1 to TRBJ1-1; D unresolved. Per germline, CDR1 KGHDR and CDR2 SFDVKD. V lost 8 bases, J lost 0 bases, and 12 bases lay in between. The CDR3 spans 14 residues. This chain's CDR3 is CATMCREVNTEAFF. CDR3 DNA: TGTGCCACCATGTGTCGGGAAGTGAACACTGAAGCTTTCTTT.

V usage is TRBV20-1 and J usage is TRBJ2-7, with 10 bases matching TRBD2. Germline-derived CDR1 and CDR2 are DFQATT and SNEGSKA (reference sequence). The CDR3 has 14 residues. Unmatched junction bases numbered 6, after V lost 7 bases and J lost 0 bases. CDR3 sequence (DNA): TGCAGTGGTGAGGGACTAGCGAGCTCCTACGAGCAGTACTTC. It specifies CSGEGLASSYEQYF.

Concerning this clonotype itself: The junction departs from germline at one end; a sequencing error may be responsible. The chain is built from TRBV20-1 and TRBJ1-1; D might be TRBD1 (5 bases). Per germline, CDR1 DFQATT and CDR2 SNEGSKA (reference sequence). This CDR3 is built from 13 residues. The CDR3 region is CSASRGDHTETFF. CDR3 sequence (DNA): TGCAGTGCTAGTCGGGGGGATCACACTGAAACTTTCTTT.

This clonotype was picked up a small number of times. V gene TRBV20-1 combines with J gene TRBJ1-2, with 8 bases aligning to TRBD1. V lost 3 bases and J lost 6; bases outside the gene matches: 3. The germline CDR1 and CDR2 sequences are DFQATT and SNEGSKA (reference sequence). This CDR3 is built from 12 residues. The chain's CDR3 is CSARAGGDGYTF. In nucleotides, the CDR3 is TGCAGTGCTAGGGCAGGGGGCGATGGCTACACCTTC.

The genes are TRBV24-1 and TRBJ2-7; 8 nucleotides agree with TRBD1. Unmatched junction bases numbered 8, after V lost 11 bases and J lost 3 bases. Per germline, CDR1 KGHDR and CDR2 SFDVKD. The CDR3 is 13 amino acids. Here the CDR3 reads CASNGQGLYEQYF. CDR3 DNA sequence: TGTGCCAGCAACGGACAGGGCCTCTACGAGCAGTACTTC.

The chain joins TRBV7-9 to TRBJ2-5; D may be TRBD2 (5 bases). Trimming left V 9 bases short and J 5 bases short, with 16 bases between. The length of the CDR3 is 13 residues. Germline CDR1 SEHNR, CDR2 FQNEAQ (reference sequence). The chain's CDR3 is CASSPPGKETQYF. In nucleotides, the CDR3 is TGTGCCAGTAGCCCTCCGGGGAAGGAGACCCAGTACTTC.

There are a few counts of this clonotype. The rearrangement links TRBV27 to TRBJ2-1; 8 bases map to TRBD1. Trimming removed 9 bases from V and 0 bases from J; junction bases left unmatched: 4. This CDR3 contains 14 residues. Germline lookup yields CDR1 MNHEY and CDR2 SMNVEV (reference sequence). CDR3 protein: CASTQGGSYNEQFF. Here the CDR3 DNA reads TGTGCCAGTACACAGGGGGGCTCCTACAATGAGCAGTTCTTC.

The rearrangement uses TRBV7-2 and TRBJ2-1; D is perhaps TRBD1 or TRBD2 (5 bases each). The CDR3 has 13 amino acids. Germline V gene lookup returns CDR1 SGHTA and CDR2 FQGNSA. V was pared by 5 bases and J by 5 bases, with 10 bases between. CDR3 region: CASSPGPNNEQFF. The CDR3 bases are TGTGCCAGCAGCCCGGGACCAAACAATGAGCAGTTCTTC.

V is TRBV4-2 and J is TRBJ1-1; unclear D gene. The CDR3 is made up of 14 amino acids. V gave up 2 bases and J gave up 0 bases, with 7 bases separating them. Germline CDR1 LGHNA, CDR2 YNFKEQ. The CDR3 loop is CASSQSGMNTEAFF. For the CDR3, the DNA is TGTGCCAGCAGCCAAAGCGGGATGAACACTGAAGCTTTCTTT.

The V gene is TRBV7-2, the J gene TRBJ1-6; TRBD1 might be the D (5 bases). The CDR3 loop spans 16 amino acids. From germline, CDR1 is SGHTA and CDR2 FQGNSA. V gave up 1 base and J gave up 8 bases, with 15 bases separating them. As DNA, the CDR3 is TGTGCCAGCAGCTTAGGAGCAGGCACGGGGGATTCACCCCTCCACTTT. Protein sequence: CASSLGAGTGDSPLHF.

This sequence joins TRBV20-1 and TRBJ2-7, with 9 bases that match TRBD2. The V gene end was trimmed by 7 bases and the J gene end by 0 bases; junction bases not matched to a gene: 4. In germline, CDR1 is DFQATT, CDR2 SNEGSKA (reference sequence). CDR3 length: 13 residues. This chain's CDR3 is CSVVAGASYEQYF. The CDR3 DNA reads TGCAGTGTCGTAGCGGGAGCCTCCTACGAGCAGTACTTC.

This clonotype was detected many times. The chain links TRBV9 to TRBJ2-1; TRBD2 is a possible D gene (6 bases). The CDR3 is made up of 13 amino acids. The V and J ends lost 3 bases and 10 bases respectively, with 14 bases between them. CDR1 and CDR2 (germline): SGDLS, YYNGEE. The CDR3 here is CASSGRTGVEQFF. The CDR3 nucleotides read TGTGCCAGCAGCGGACGAACGGGGGTGGAGCAGTTCTTC. The variable domain in full, with the rest retrieved from reference TRBV9 and TRBJ2-1, is DSGVTQTPKHLITATGQRVTLRCSPRSGDLSVYWYQQSLDQGLQFLIQYYNGEERAKGNILERFSAQQFPDLHSELNLSSLELGDSALYFCASSGRTGVEQFFGPGTRLTVL.

This clonotype has just a few counts. The chain combines TRBV9 with TRBJ2-5; tentatively, D is TRBD2 (7 bases). V lost 3 bases and J 4 bases, leaving 16 bases between the germline ends. CDR3 length: 15 residues. Germline-derived CDR1 and CDR2 are SGDLS and YYNGEE. Written as DNA, the CDR3 is TGTGCCAGCAGCGGGGGGGGACACTACCCAGAGACCCAGTACTTC. Translated, it gives CASSGGGHYPETQYF. The whole variable domain, remainder taken from reference TRBV9 and TRBJ2-5, is DSGVTQTPKHLITATGQRVTLRCSPRSGDLSVYWYQQSLDQGLQFLIQYYNGEERAKGNILERFSAQQFPDLHSELNLSSLELGDSALYFCASSGGGHYPETQYFGPGTRLLVL.

As regards this clonotype: An end of the junction differs from the germline gene, which may be a read error. The chain carries TRBV29-1 and TRBJ1-2; D not certain. Germline CDR1 reads SQVTM; CDR2 reads ANQGSEA. The CDR3 has 13 amino acids. The CDR3 DNA sequence: TGCAGCGTTGAGGATGAGGGCCTCGGCGGCTACCCCTTC. Translation gives CSVEDEGLGGYPF.

The chain is built from TRBV20-1 and TRBJ2-5, with TRBD1 matching 10 bases. The germline gives CDR1 DFQATT, CDR2 SNEGSKA (reference sequence). The CDR3 consists of 14 residues. V dropped 6 bases and J dropped 1; count of bases not matched to a gene: 5. The CDR3 nucleotides are TGCAGTGCCGGACAGGGGGTAGGCCAAGAGACCCAGTACTTC. The encoded protein is CSAGQGVGQETQYF.

The rearrangement links TRBV12-3 or TRBV12-4 to TRBJ2-2; unclear D gene. The V gene lost 0 bases and the J gene lost 0 bases, with 5 bases spanning the gap. There are 15 residues in the CDR3. In DNA form, the CDR3 reads TGTGCCAGCAGTTTAGCGGCGACGAACACCGGGGAGCTGTTTTTT. Encoded protein: CASSLAATNTGELFF.

The chain is built from TRBV2 and TRBJ2-2, with 8 bases that match TRBD2. Germline assignment: CDR1 SNHLY and CDR2 FYNNEI. Germline trimming cut 8 bases from V and 4 bases from J; bases unmatched to any gene: 6. CDR3 length: 14 residues. CDR3 in amino acids: CASLSGGITGELFF. The DNA for the CDR3 is TGTGCCAGCTTGAGCGGGGGCATCACCGGGGAGCTGTTTTTT.

This chain links TRBV24-1 with TRBJ1-1; D uncertain. In germline, CDR1 is KGHDR, CDR2 SFDVKD. The CDR3 consists of 12 residues. The ends were cut back, 3 bases at V and 9 bases at J, with 10 bases in the middle. The CDR3 loop reads CATSDGRNQAFF. The CDR3 region has the DNA TGTGCCACCAGTGATGGACGTAATCAAGCTTTCTTT.

This clonotype was detected a few times. The genes are TRBV15 and TRBJ2-7; 9 nucleotides line up with TRBD2. Germline loops: CDR1 LNHNV, CDR2 YYDKDF (reference sequence). CDR3 length: 14 amino acids. Losses at the gene ends were 3 bases for V and 5 bases for J; bases not matched to a gene: 5. As DNA, the CDR3 is TGTGCCACCAGCAGTCTTAGCGGGGGAGACGAGCAGTACTTC. The encoded protein is CATSSLSGGDEQYF.

The V call is TRBV20-1, the J call TRBJ2-6; TRBD1 is a possible D gene (6 bases). CDR3 size: 19 residues. The V gene's germline CDR1 is DFQATT and CDR2 SNEGSKA (reference sequence). The ends were cut back, 5 bases at V and 2 bases at J, with 25 bases in the middle. The CDR3 sequence is CSARGATISGDTGANVLTF. In DNA form, the CDR3 reads TGCAGTGCTCGTGGCGCGACAATAAGTGGGGACACTGGGGCCAACGTCCTGACTTTC.

The V and J genes are TRBV2 and TRBJ2-5, with D perhaps matching TRBD1 or TRBD2 (6 bases each). Germline loops: CDR1 SNHLY, CDR2 FYNNEI. The germline V and J ends were trimmed by 3 bases and 0 bases, with 11 bases remaining between them. The CDR3 spans 15 residues. CDR3 DNA: TGTGCCAGCAGTGAGGGGGGACACTACCAAGAGACCCAGTACTTC. Protein product: CASSEGGHYQETQYF.

The chain joins TRBV2 to TRBJ2-3; possibly TRBD2 for D (6 bases). CDR1 is SNHLY, CDR2 FYNNEI, per germline. This CDR3 region has 16 residues. The ends were cut back, 1 base at V and 2 bases at J, with 13 bases in the middle. CDR3 loop: CASSEGGGIPTDTQYF. Here the CDR3 DNA reads TGTGCCAGCAGTGAAGGGGGCGGGATTCCCACAGATACGCAGTATTTT.

The gene calls are TRBV14 and TRBJ2-2; a weak D match, TRBD1 (6 bases). This CDR3 is built from 15 residues. CDR1 is SGHDN and CDR2 is FVKESK in the germline V gene. V was clipped by 1 base and J by 6 bases, with 12 bases between them. CDR3 in amino acids: CASSQVAGVAGELFF. CDR3 DNA sequence: TGTGCCAGCAGCCAAGTAGCAGGGGTGGCCGGGGAGCTGTTTTTT.